This passage covers 18 T cell receptor beta chains from one sample sequenced in a study of cytomegalovirus exposure and HLA in healthy donors. The PCR made use of 60 Vbeta and 13 Jbeta primers. Libraries were prepared by immunoSEQ multiplex PCR; TCRdb keeps only in-frame clonotypes and omits some of them. The sample has roughly 120,000 clones; 65% to 80% are singletons. The sequencing sample was made of PBMCs. The receptors stem from a human donor in good health.

The genes are TRBV10-3 and TRBJ1-1; tentatively, D is TRBD1 (5 bases). The CDR3 has 15 amino acids. The germline V and J ends were trimmed by 6 bases and 4 bases, with 18 bases remaining between them. Germline assignment: CDR1 ENHRY and CDR2 SYGVKD. The CDR3 here is CAIRDLRGSLTEAFF. CDR3 bases: TGTGCCATCAGGGATTTACGGGGGTCCCTCACTGAAGCTTTCTTT.

The chain joins TRBV6-5 to TRBJ1-2, with D possibly matching TRBD1 (6 bases). CDR1 and CDR2 (germline): MNHEY, SVGAGI. The length of the CDR3 is 16 residues. V was trimmed by 0 bases and J by 4 bases, leaving 15 bases between them. The CDR3 sequence: CASSYSYGTSSYGYTF. CDR3 DNA: TGTGCCAGCAGTTACTCATACGGGACATCATCCTATGGCTACACCTTC.

The V gene is TRBV7-8, the J gene TRBJ2-7; TRBD1 is a possible D gene (6 bases). The CDR3 is made up of 15 amino acids. The germline V gene encodes CDR1 SGHVS and CDR2 FQNEAQ. The germline V and J ends were trimmed by 0 bases and 2 bases, with 11 bases remaining between them. CDR3 nucleotide sequence: TGTGCCAGCAGCTTAGCGAGATCAGGGGCCTACGAGCAGTACTTC. This encodes CASSLARSGAYEQYF.

This clone was picked up a small number of times. The chain carries TRBV10-3 and TRBJ1-3, with TRBD1 as a possible D gene (6 bases). Trimming took off 0 bases at V and 0 bases at J, with 9 bases between the two ends. CDR3 length: 16 amino acids. Germline CDR1 and CDR2: ENHRY and SYGVKD. CDR3 protein: CAISESTGRSGNTIYF. CDR3 DNA: TGTGCCATCAGTGAGTCGACAGGCCGCTCTGGAAACACCATATATTTT.

About this clone itself: Relative to the germline gene, one junction end is altered; a read error may explain this. Other DNA sequences in this sample translate to the same CDR3. The genes are TRBV2 and TRBJ2-6; 9 positions match TRBD1. This CDR3 contains 20 residues. Germline V gene data show CDR1 as SNHLY and CDR2 as FYNNEI. The CDR3 sequence: CASSPGQGNIASSGANVLTF. The CDR3 DNA sequence: TGTGCCAGCAGTCCGGGACAGGGCAATATTGCGAGCTCTGGGGCTAACGTCCTGACTTTC.

The gene calls are TRBV18 and TRBJ2-7; 11 positions agree with TRBD1. The V gene's germline CDR1 is KGHSH and CDR2 LQKENI. CDR3 length equals 14 residues. The V and J ends lost 3 bases and 7 bases, in that order; junction bases with no gene match: 5. CDR3 residues: CASSPGQGAGEQYF. In DNA, the CDR3 is TGTGCCAGCTCACCCGGACAGGGGGCTGGTGAGCAGTACTTC.

The V call is TRBV6-5, the J call TRBJ2-7, with a possible D match to TRBD1 (5 bases). This CDR3 has 13 residues. Germline V lookup: CDR1 MNHEY, CDR2 SVGAGI. The V gene lost 0 bases and the J gene lost 5 bases, with 8 bases spanning the gap. Written as DNA, the CDR3 is TGTGCCAGCAGTTACTCGAAGGGGAACGAGCAGTACTTC. It yields the protein CASSYSKGNEQYF.

Concerning this clone itself: Other DNA sequences within the sample encode an identical CDR3. The genes are TRBV18 and TRBJ2-7; weak D call: TRBD1 (6 bases). V was cut by 0 bases and J by 2 bases, with 11 bases left in between. The CDR3 has 15 amino acids. CDR1 is KGHSH, CDR2 LQKENI, per germline. As DNA, the CDR3 is TGTGCCAGCTCACCACCAGTACAGGGAGCCTACGAGCAGTACTTC. Its protein product is CASSPPVQGAYEQYF. The full variable domain, with the rest looked up from reference TRBV18 and TRBJ2-7, is NAGVMQNPRHLVRRRGQEARLRCSPMKGHSHVYWYRQLPEEGLKFMVYLQKENIIDESGMPKERFSAEFPKEGPSILRIQQVVRGDSAAYFCASSPPVQGAYEQYFGPGTRLTVT.

The J gene is TRBJ2-7, the V gene TRBV10-3, with 7 bases matching TRBD1. The junction had 7 bases not matched to a gene; V was cut back by 9 bases and J by 2 bases. Germline CDR1 ENHRY, CDR2 SYGVKD. This CDR3 has 13 amino acids. DNA for the CDR3: TGTGCCATACAGGGGATGATGACCTACGAGCAGTACTTC. Protein sequence: CAIQGMMTYEQYF.

The chain carries TRBV18 and TRBJ2-2; a weak D match, TRBD1 (5 bases). Germline CDR1 reads KGHSH; CDR2 reads LQKENI. The CDR3 has 16 residues. Trimming removed 1 base from V and 3 bases from J, with 12 bases in between. CDR3 nucleotide sequence: TGTGCCAGCTCACCACGCCCGAAAGGGGACACCGGGGAGCTGTTTTTT. Protein: CASSPRPKGDTGELFF.

About this clone: The junction departs from germline at one end; a sequencing error may be responsible. This rearrangement joins TRBV6-5 to TRBJ1-1, with D uncertain. The CDR3 has 14 amino acids. Germline V gene lookup returns CDR1 MNHEY and CDR2 SVGAGI. As DNA, the CDR3 is TGTGCCAGCAGTTGGGCCTCGGGGAGCACTGGAGCTTTCTTT. Translation gives CASSWASGSTGAFF.

The chain combines TRBV6-5 with TRBJ2-2; TRBD1 matches 7 bases. The junction had 7 bases not matched to a gene; V was cut back by 5 bases and J by 4 bases. Germline V gene sequence: CDR1 MNHEY, CDR2 SVGAGI. The CDR3 is made up of 15 amino acids. CDR3 in DNA: TGTGCCAGCAGTGTCGACAGGGTTGGCACCGGGGAGCTGTTTTTT. Protein: CASSVDRVGTGELFF.

The chain has TRBV18 and TRBJ1-2; TRBD1 matches 7 bases. From germline, CDR1 is KGHSH and CDR2 LQKENI. The CDR3 has 16 residues. With 3 bases clipped from V and 9 bases from J, the junction kept 16 bases outside the gene matches. CDR3 bases: TGTGCCAGCTCACCCATGAAGACAGGGTTATTTTATAGCTACACCTTC. It yields the protein CASSPMKTGLFYSYTF.

This rearrangement joins TRBV6-5 to TRBJ1-6, with no clear D. This CDR3 comprises 13 residues. Germline V gene sequence: CDR1 MNHEY, CDR2 SVGAGI. Trimming cost V 5 bases and J 12 bases, with 14 bases left between them. CDR3 sequence: CASSRERLGPLHF. The CDR3 nucleotides read TGTGCCAGCAGTAGGGAGCGCCTAGGACCCCTCCACTTT.

The V gene is TRBV15, the J gene TRBJ1-2; 8 bases map to TRBD1. The CDR3 has 14 amino acids. CDR1 and CDR2 (germline): LNHNV, YYDKDF (reference sequence). The V gene end was trimmed by 4 bases and the J gene end by 3 bases; junction bases not matched to a gene: 4. The CDR3 region is CATSTGGVDYGYTF. DNA for the CDR3: TGTGCCACCAGCACAGGGGGCGTTGACTATGGCTACACCTTC.

J is TRBJ1-2 and V is TRBV2; D might be TRBD1 (6 bases). Germline V gene sequence: CDR1 SNHLY, CDR2 FYNNEI. V lost 6 bases, J lost 6 bases, and 17 bases lay in between. This CDR3 is built from 14 residues. Here the CDR3 reads CASRVLGGADGYTF. The CDR3 DNA is TGTGCCAGCAGGGTCCTTGGGGGGGCAGATGGCTACACCTTC.

This chain uses TRBV2 with TRBJ2-1, with 10 bases matching TRBD1. The trim removed 6 bases at V and 6 bases at J, leaving 5 bases unmatched. CDR3 size: 14 residues. Germline lookup yields CDR1 SNHLY and CDR2 FYNNEI. Here the CDR3 DNA reads TGTGCCAGCAGGGACAGGGGGTTCAGCAATGAGCAGTTCTTC. Amino acids: CASRDRGFSNEQFF.

There are a few counts of this clone. The gene calls are TRBV18 and TRBJ2-3; 8 bases fit TRBD1. V shed 0 bases, J shed 2 bases, and the junction held 4 bases outside the gene matches. The CDR3 runs 16 residues. Germline V gene data show CDR1 as KGHSH and CDR2 as LQKENI. CDR3 DNA sequence: TGTGCCAGCTCACCACCCCGACAGGGGCCCACAGATACGCAGTATTTT. It specifies CASSPPRQGPTDTQYF.